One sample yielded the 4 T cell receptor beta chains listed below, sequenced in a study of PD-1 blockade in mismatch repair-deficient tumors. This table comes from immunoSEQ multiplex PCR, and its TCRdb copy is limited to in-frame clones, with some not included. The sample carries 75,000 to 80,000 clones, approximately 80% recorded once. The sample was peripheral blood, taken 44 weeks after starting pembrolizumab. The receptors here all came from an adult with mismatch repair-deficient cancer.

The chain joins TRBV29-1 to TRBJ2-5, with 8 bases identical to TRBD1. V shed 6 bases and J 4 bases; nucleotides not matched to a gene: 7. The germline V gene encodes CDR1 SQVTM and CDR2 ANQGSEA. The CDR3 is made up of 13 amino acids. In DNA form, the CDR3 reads TGCAGCGTCCGGCAGGGGGCAGGAGAGACCCAGTACTTC. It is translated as CSVRQGAGETQYF.

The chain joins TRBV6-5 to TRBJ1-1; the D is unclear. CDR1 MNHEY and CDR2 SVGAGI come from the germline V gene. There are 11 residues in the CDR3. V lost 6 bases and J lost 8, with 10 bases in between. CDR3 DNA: TGTGCCAGCAGCCGAAGAGGGGAAGCTTTCTTT. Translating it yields CASSRRGEAFF.

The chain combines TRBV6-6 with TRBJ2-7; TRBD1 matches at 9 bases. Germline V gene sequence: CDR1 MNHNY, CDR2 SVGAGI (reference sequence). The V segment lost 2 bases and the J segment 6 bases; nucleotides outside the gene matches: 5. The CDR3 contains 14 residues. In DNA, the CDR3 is TGTGCCAGCAGTTACGGGACAGGGCCAATCGAGCAGTACTTC. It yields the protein CASSYGTGPIEQYF.

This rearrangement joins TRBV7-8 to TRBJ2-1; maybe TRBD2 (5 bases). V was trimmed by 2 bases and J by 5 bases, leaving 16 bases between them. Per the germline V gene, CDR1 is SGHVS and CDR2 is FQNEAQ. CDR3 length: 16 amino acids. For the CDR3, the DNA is TGTGCCAGCAGCTTACCCGTTTGGGAGCATCACAATGAGCAGTTCTTC. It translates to CASSLPVWEHHNEQFF.